One T cell receptor beta chain is described in this entry. The antigen remains undetermined. The sample is drawn from a study of T cell repertoires in aging, cancer and after chemotherapy. Rearranged V-D-J TRB sequences were amplified with a mixed TRB-A/B primer pool. TCRdb re-analysed the multiplex PCR reads in MiXCR, keeping a single row per CDR3 protein. The data contain about a thousand distinct CDR3 sequences, 23% of them singletons. The CDR3 extends over 15 amino acids. V lost 10 bases and J lost 1, with 17 bases in between. Germline V gives CDR1 MNHNS, CDR2 SASEGT. Study-wide results and caveats: Median generation probability rose over the chemotherapy interval in each cancer cohort, suggesting rebound thymic output.

Peripheral blood genomic DNA, not sorted cells or RNA, was the template. The sequencing sample was made of blood. The source of this sequence is a human donor with a solid tumor. J is TRBJ1-3 and V is TRBV6-1; D is undetermined. CDR3 DNA: TGTGCCATCCCGTCCCTACCAACTTCTGGAAACACCATATATTTT. Protein product: CAIPSLPTSGNTIYF.